Listed below are T cell receptor beta chains from one sample, sequenced in a study of blood T cell repertoires in COVID-19. Sequencing was performed with immunoSEQ multiplex PCR; in TCRdb, only in-frame clones are kept and a portion is missing. The sample includes about 300,000 clones, 80% to 95% of them seen just once. Sequencing was performed on peripheral blood. The receptors were sampled from a woman in her twenties or thirties with COVID-19, enrolled during active disease. The conserved cysteine and the conserved F or W are not part of the CDR3 here.

j_call v_call cdr3_length cdr3_aa
TRBJ1-5 TRBV6-2/TRBV6-3 16 ASSSRAGGGLGEQPQH
TRBJ2-2 TRBV5-1 14 ASSTETGLNTGELF
TRBJ2-7 TRBV24-1 13 ATSHWTGKSYEQY
TRBJ2-7 TRBV6-6 13 ASSDGTGVTYEQY
TRBJ2-5 TRBV30 13 AWSRGNRGGETQY
TRBJ2-1 TRBV29-1 13 SVEFGRDPHNEQF
TRBJ1-1 TRBV6-5 12 ASSYGGGYTEAF
TRBJ1-6 TRBV2 10 AGQGMNSPLH
TRBJ2-3 TRBV13 12 ASSWSVSTDTQY
TRBJ2-1 TRBV28 14 ASSYSGASSYNEQF
TRBJ2-7 TRBV29-1 10 SVRGQGYEQY